This TCR beta chain was sequenced during a study of cytomegalovirus exposure and HLA in healthy donors. Regarding this clone: Antigen specificity is unknown.

Findings and caveats of the study: Reportedly, TCR beta sequences accurately predicted HLA-A and HLA-B alleles in most subjects. An apparent linkage of common viral pathogens to several of the most significant clusters emerged in a later analysis. The study flagged some 180 TCR beta chains as cytomegalovirus-associated. Reported performance of the classifier showed diagnosis of cytomegalovirus status with high specificity and sensitivity.

Primers included in the PCR were 60 Vbeta and 13 Jbeta primers. Repertoires were generated with immunoSEQ multiplex PCR, while TCRdb's copy carries only in-frame clones and drops some. Of 85,000 to 100,000 clones listed, about 89% are singletons. The clonotype comes from a man aged 25 to 40 in good health and CMV-seropositive. Sequenced material: PBMCs.

CDR3 sequence (DNA): TGCAGCGTTGAGGGGCGGAGGGGAGGCATTCAGTACTTC. Its translation is CSVEGRRGGIQYF. The chain employs TRBV29-1 and TRBJ2-4; maybe TRBD2 (6 bases). The V gene lost 3 bases and the J gene lost 9 bases, with 15 bases spanning the gap. This CDR3 spans 13 amino acids. Germline V gene lookup returns CDR1 SQVTM and CDR2 ANQGSEA.